These 26 T cell receptor beta chains were all obtained from the same sample, sequenced in a study of shared clonotypes between healthy human individuals. The protocol was immunoSEQ multiplex PCR, while the TCRdb copy is restricted to in-frame clones and leaves out a portion. The table lists 950,000 to 1,100,000 clones, about 75% of them singletons. The source material was memory CD4+ T cells sorted from blood. Stated subset: CD45RA-negative fraction. These receptors were obtained from a man aged 18-30 years in good health.

V usage is TRBV14 and J usage is TRBJ2-1, with D perhaps TRBD1 (6 bases). With 4 bases removed from V and 9 bases from J, the gap between germline ends came to 16 bases. This CDR3 is built from 14 residues. Germline V gene lookup returns CDR1 SGHDN and CDR2 FVKESK. The CDR3 protein is CASSLFVQGSEQFF. The CDR3 nucleotides are TGTGCCAGCAGCCTATTCGTCCAGGGGAGTGAGCAGTTCTTC.

The chain is built from TRBV25-1 and TRBJ1-2; unclear D gene. The V and J ends lost 3 bases and 8 bases respectively, with 13 bases between them. Germline V gene lookup returns CDR1 MGHDK and CDR2 SYGVNS. This CDR3 has 13 amino acids. The CDR3 protein is CASSDEAGLGYTF. The CDR3 coding sequence is TGTGCCAGCAGTGATGAGGCAGGACTGGGCTACACCTTC.

This clone has only a few counts. The same CDR3 can be traced to other DNA sequences in this sample. The V and J genes are TRBV10-3 and TRBJ2-7; D is unclear. This CDR3 comprises 13 residues. The germline V gene has CDR1 ENHRY and CDR2 SYGVKD. V lost 0 bases to trimming and J lost 3 bases, with 6 bases between them. This CDR3 is CAISESTDYEQYF. In DNA, the CDR3 is TGTGCCATCAGTGAGTCCACAGACTACGAGCAGTACTTC.

The gene calls are TRBV29-1 and TRBJ1-6, with D maybe TRBD1 (5 bases). The V end lost 2 bases, the J end lost 2 bases, and 10 bases lay between the germline ends. Germline CDR1 and CDR2: SQVTM and ANQGSEA. CDR3 size: 15 residues. The CDR3 here is CSVEQGAPYNSPLHF. CDR3 DNA: TGCAGCGTTGAACAGGGTGCCCCCTATAATTCACCCCTCCACTTT.

In the case of this clone: The same CDR3 arises from other DNA sequences in this sample as well. The rearrangement joins TRBV7-2 to TRBJ2-5; D is unclear. V lost 1 base, J lost 1 base, and 4 bases lay in between. The CDR3 is 13 residues long. CDR1 and CDR2 from the germline V gene are SGHTA and FQGNSA. The CDR3 bases are TGTGCCAGCAGCTTAGGTATCCAAGAGACCCAGTACTTC. Translating it yields CASSLGIQETQYF.

This clone occurred a few times. The genes are TRBV10-2 and TRBJ1-1, with 7 bases that match TRBD1. Germline V gives CDR1 WSHSY, CDR2 SAAADI. The ends lost 7 bases at V and 0 bases at J; junction bases unmatched: 2. This CDR3 region has 13 residues. CDR3 region: CASKGGMNTEAFF. CDR3 DNA: TGCGCCAGCAAAGGGGGCATGAACACTGAAGCTTTCTTT.

CDR3 coding DNA: TGCGCCAGCAGTGACCGCCAATGGGGAGGCGGGGAGCTGTTTTTT. Its protein is CASSDRQWGGGELFF. The rearrangement joins TRBV10-2 to TRBJ2-2; tentatively, D is TRBD2 (6 bases). With 3 bases removed from V and 7 bases from J, the gap between germline ends came to 15 bases. The CDR3 covers 15 residues. Germline V gives CDR1 WSHSY, CDR2 SAAADI.

The chain joins TRBV13 to TRBJ1-1; TRBD1 might be the D (6 bases). V lost 2 bases and J lost 0, with 13 bases in between. CDR1 and CDR2 (germline): PRHDT, FYEKMQ (reference sequence). The CDR3 is made up of 16 amino acids. For the CDR3, the DNA is TGTGCCAGCAGCTTATTACAGGGAAGAATGAACACTGAAGCTTTCTTT. The encoded protein is CASSLLQGRMNTEAFF.

This clone was found a few times. The chain is built from TRBV5-1 and TRBJ2-2, with 7 bases that match TRBD2. Looked up from germline, CDR1 is SGHRS and CDR2 is YFSETQ. CDR3 size: 16 residues. Trimming at V came to 5 bases and at J to 0 bases, leaving 7 bases not matched to a gene. This chain's CDR3 is CASRLTGGTNTGELFF. CDR3 nucleotide sequence: TGCGCCAGCAGGTTAACGGGGGGAACGAACACCGGGGAGCTGTTTTTT.

This clone has a single count. V and J are TRBV20-1 and TRBJ2-1; weak D call: TRBD2 (6 bases). The germline V gene has CDR1 DFQATT and CDR2 SNEGSKA (reference sequence). This CDR3 comprises 10 residues. In nucleotides, the CDR3 is TGCAGCGTGCGGAGGGATGAGCAGTTCTTC. Amino acid sequence: CSVRRDEQFF.

The chain is built from TRBV11-2 and TRBJ2-2, with D unclear. The V and J ends lost 5 bases and 5 bases respectively, with 15 bases between them. Per germline, CDR1 SGHAT and CDR2 FQNNGV. The CDR3 has 15 residues. CDR3 region: CASSVLLRFTGELFF. In DNA form, the CDR3 reads TGTGCCAGCAGCGTCTTACTGAGATTTACCGGGGAGCTGTTTTTT.

The chain combines TRBV6-4 with TRBJ1-5; D possibly corresponds to TRBD1 (6 bases). The CDR3 spans 16 residues. The germline V gene has CDR1 MRHNA and CDR2 SNTAGT. V lost 2 bases and J 4 bases, leaving 15 bases between the germline ends. The CDR3 DNA follows: TGTGCCAGCAGTGACAGGAAGCTCAGGGGAAATCAGCCCCAGCATTTT. Encoded protein: CASSDRKLRGNQPQHF.

This chain connects TRBV5-5 to TRBJ2-7, with D hard to call. This CDR3 comprises 12 residues. V lost 2 bases and J 12 bases, leaving 15 bases between the germline ends. Germline assignment: CDR1 SGHKS and CDR2 YYEKEE (reference sequence). The CDR3 DNA sequence: TGTGCCAGCAGCTTCCAGGACGCCCCGCTGTACTTC. It specifies CASSFQDAPLYF.

Only a few counts were recorded for this clone. The genes are TRBV19 and TRBJ1-1; D may be TRBD1 (5 bases). V was clipped by 8 bases and J by 6 bases, with 16 bases between them. The CDR3 totals 13 residues. Per the germline V gene, CDR1 is LNHDA and CDR2 is SQIVND (reference sequence). The CDR3 reads CASRRGGESEAFF. CDR3 sequence (DNA): TGTGCCAGTCGACGTGGAGGGGAATCTGAAGCTTTCTTT.

The CDR3: CATRTDYTGELFF. The CDR3 nucleotides read TGCGCCACCCGGACGGATTACACCGGGGAGCTGTTTTTT. The rearrangement links TRBV5-1 to TRBJ2-2; D call uncertain. From germline, CDR1 is SGHRS and CDR2 YFSETQ. V gave up 9 bases and J gave up 3 bases, with 12 bases separating them. CDR3 size: 13 residues.

J is TRBJ1-4 and V is TRBV30, with 9 bases identical to TRBD1. The CDR3 has 11 residues. Germline assignment: CDR1 GTSNPN and CDR2 SVGIG (reference sequence). V lost 1 base to trimming and J lost 15 bases; unmatched junction nucleotides: 3. The CDR3 sequence: CAWSDRGLMFF. As DNA, the CDR3 is TGTGCCTGGAGTGACAGGGGGCTTATGTTTTTT.

The chain joins TRBV28 to TRBJ1-1, with D possibly TRBD1 on 6 matching bases. In germline, CDR1 is MDHEN, CDR2 SYDVKM. Trimming shortened V by 10 bases and J by 1 base, and 19 bases separated the two germline ends. The CDR3 runs to 15 residues. Here the CDR3 reads CAITQSGGKNTEAFF. DNA of the CDR3: TGTGCCATCACACAAAGTGGGGGCAAGAACACTGAAGCTTTCTTT.

This chain uses TRBV2 with TRBJ2-3, with D perhaps TRBD1 (7 bases). The V end was cut by 6 bases, the J end by 6 bases, with 16 bases between. The germline V gene has CDR1 SNHLY and CDR2 FYNNEI. This CDR3 spans 14 amino acids. In nucleotides, the CDR3 is TGTGCCAGCAGGGGGGGACAGTCCTCCGATACGCAGTATTTT. Amino acids: CASRGGQSSDTQYF.

This rearrangement joins TRBV15 to TRBJ2-2; D might be TRBD1 (6 bases). The CDR3 extends over 16 amino acids. Germline assignment: CDR1 LNHNV and CDR2 YYDKDF (reference sequence). V lost 3 bases and J lost 2, with 13 bases in between. The CDR3 loop is CATSRELQGNTGELFF. Written as DNA, the CDR3 is TGTGCCACCAGCAGGGAGCTACAGGGAAACACCGGGGAGCTGTTTTTT. The whole variable domain, remainder taken from reference TRBV15 and TRBJ2-2, is DAMVIQNPRYQVTQFGKPVTLSCSQTLNHNVMYWYQQKSSQAPKLLFHYYDKDFNNEADTPDNFQSRRPNTSFCFLDIRSPGLGDTAMYLCATSRELQGNTGELFFGEGSRLTVL.

In its sample, this clone was seen once. The rearrangement links TRBV11-2 to TRBJ1-1; D unresolved. In germline, CDR1 is SGHAT, CDR2 FQNNGV. The ends were cut back, 1 base at V and 4 bases at J, with 13 bases in the middle. The CDR3 consists of 15 residues. Here the CDR3 DNA reads TGTGCCAGCAGCTTAGTCCCGCAAGGACGCACTGAAGCTTTCTTT. It encodes CASSLVPQGRTEAFF. The full variable domain, completed using reference TRBV11-2 and TRBJ1-1, is EAGVAQSPRYKIIEKRQSVAFWCNPISGHATLYWYQQILGQGPKLLIQFQNNGVVDDSQLPKDRFSAERLKGVDSTLKIQPAKLEDSAVYLCASSLVPQGRTEAFFGQGTRLTVV.

J is TRBJ2-7 and V is TRBV6-5, with a weak D call TRBD2 (6 bases). The CDR3 has 14 residues. The V and J ends lost 5 bases and 3 bases respectively, with 14 bases between them. Germline V lookup: CDR1 MNHEY, CDR2 SVGAGI. This CDR3 reads CASSRTGSYYEQYF. DNA of the CDR3: TGTGCCAGCAGTCGAACCGGGAGCTACTACGAGCAGTACTTC.

This clone has only one observation. V usage is TRBV2 and J usage is TRBJ1-2, with D possibly TRBD1 on 6 matching bases. V lost 6 bases, J lost 0 bases, and 14 bases lay in between. The CDR3 loop spans 15 amino acids. Germline V lookup: CDR1 SNHLY, CDR2 FYNNEI. The CDR3 is CASRIDRTTNYGYTF. The CDR3 bases are TGTGCCAGCAGAATCGACAGGACCACTAACTATGGCTACACCTTC.

This clone has only a few counts. The rearrangement uses TRBV18 and TRBJ2-3; 8 nucleotides line up with TRBD2. The CDR3 extends over 16 amino acids. V trimming: 3 bases; J trimming: 4 bases; junction bases outside the gene matches: 9. Germline loops: CDR1 KGHSH, CDR2 LQKENI. In DNA form, the CDR3 reads TGTGCCAGCTCACCCGATAGCGGGACCCGATCAGATACGCAGTATTTT. Its protein is CASSPDSGTRSDTQYF.

The rearrangement joins TRBV5-6 to TRBJ2-5, with 8 bases fitting TRBD2. V shed 2 bases and J 5 bases; nucleotides not matched to a gene: 5. The CDR3 has 14 residues. Germline V gene data show CDR1 as SGHDT and CDR2 as YYEEEE. The CDR3: CASSFSGSWETQYF. CDR3 DNA: TGTGCCAGCAGCTTCAGCGGGAGCTGGGAGACCCAGTACTTC.

The rearrangement uses TRBV6-6 and TRBJ1-5; TRBD1 might be the D (5 bases). This CDR3 region has 14 residues. Trimming stripped 0 bases from V and 6 bases from J, with 9 bases between. Germline CDR1 MNHNY, CDR2 SVGAGI (reference sequence). The CDR3 DNA reads as TGTGCCAGCAGTTACTCGACAGAAGGTCAGCCCCAGCATTTT. Translating it yields CASSYSTEGQPQHF.

This clone was counted a single time. The chain recombines TRBV30 with TRBJ2-7; the D call may be TRBD1 or TRBD2 (6 bases each). The V gene's germline CDR1 is GTSNPN and CDR2 SVGIG (reference sequence). The CDR3 runs to 13 residues. Trimming cost V 2 bases and J 7 bases, with 15 bases left between them. The CDR3 spells CAWSKGGGMEQYF. The CDR3 DNA is TGTGCCTGGAGTAAGGGGGGCGGGATGGAGCAGTACTTC.